Each of the 28 T cell receptor beta chains below was sequenced from the same sample in a study of blood T cells in healthy people across ages. Using a J-beta primer mix together with a sample-barcoded 5' primer, a second PCR was run for 7 to 11 cycles. TCRdb called the 5' RACE reads again in MiXCR, with one record for every CDR3 protein. The data show over 700,000 distinct CDR3 sequences, approximately 53% seen once. Input material: blood. All receptors derive from a man older than 75 in good health.

The chain employs TRBV4-1 and TRBJ1-4, with D perhaps matching TRBD1 (6 bases). Germline CDR1 and CDR2: MGHRA and YSYEKL. Trimming stripped 4 bases from V and 8 bases from J, with 14 bases between. This CDR3 is 14 amino acids long. The CDR3, as DNA: TGCGCCAGCAGCCGTCGGGAGAGGGGGGAAAAACTGTTTTTT. Translated: CASSRRERGEKLFF.

V is TRBV14 and J is TRBJ2-7; 8 positions match TRBD2. The J call is uncertain, as TRBJ2-1 better fits the DNA end. Germline CDR1 is SGHDN and CDR2 is FVKESK. This CDR3 contains 16 residues. The CDR3 protein is CASSSRMGGLGNEQFF. As DNA, the CDR3 is TGTGCCAGCAGCTCCCGGATGGGGGGACTAGGGAATGAGCAGTTCTTC.

The sample holds a few counts of this clonotype. The CDR3: CSASLAGSYNEQFF. The CDR3 bases are TGCAGTGCTTCCCTAGCGGGAAGCTACAATGAGCAGTTCTTC. The chain uses TRBV20-1 and TRBJ2-1; 9 nucleotides agree with TRBD2. The CDR3 contains 14 residues. V was pared by 5 bases and J by 3 bases, with 5 bases of the junction left unmatched. The V gene's germline CDR1 is DFQATT and CDR2 SNEGSKA (reference sequence).

The sample holds a few counts of this clonotype. The chain employs TRBV2 and TRBJ1-4; D is perhaps TRBD1 (5 bases). V lost 9 bases and J lost 5, with 13 bases in between. The CDR3 spans 13 residues. CDR1 SNHLY and CDR2 FYNNEI come from the germline V gene. CDR3 bases: TGTGCCAGTTCCGGGACCGAGAATGAAAAACTGTTTTTT. It translates to CASSGTENEKLFF.

The rearrangement links TRBV12-3 or TRBV12-4 to TRBJ1-6; a possible D gene is TRBD1 (5 bases). The CDR3 extends over 14 amino acids. The germline V and J ends were trimmed by 6 bases and 11 bases, with 17 bases remaining between them. The DNA of the CDR3 is TGTGCCAGCAGCCCCATGCGGGACCCTCCACCCCTCCACTTT. As protein: CASSPMRDPPPLHF.

This chain connects TRBV27 to TRBJ1-2; no clear D. Trimming removed 3 bases from V and 3 bases from J, with 11 bases in between. This CDR3 has 14 amino acids. Germline assignment: CDR1 MNHEY and CDR2 SMNVEV (reference sequence). DNA of the CDR3: TGTGCCAGCAGTTTCCCCGTGGATGACTATGGCTACACCTTC. Amino acid sequence: CASSFPVDDYGYTF.

V and J are TRBV10-3 and TRBJ2-5; D may be TRBD1 (5 bases). CDR1 and CDR2 from the germline V gene are ENHRY and SYGVKD. V shed 4 bases and J shed 1 base, with 10 bases lying between them. This CDR3 is 14 amino acids long. In DNA form, the CDR3 reads TGTGCCATCAGTGGTGCGACAGTCCAAGAGACCCAGTACTTC. This gives the protein CAISGATVQETQYF.

The V gene is TRBV9, the J gene TRBJ1-1; D is ambiguous. V shed 4 bases and J shed 5 bases, with 12 bases lying between them. The CDR3 has 13 residues. The V gene's germline CDR1 is SGDLS and CDR2 YYNGEE. The CDR3 nucleotides are TGTGCCAGCAGCCCGCATTCGGTAACTGAAGCTTTCTTT. It translates to CASSPHSVTEAFF.

The chain is built from TRBV10-3 and TRBJ2-1, with a possible D match to TRBD2 (6 bases). The end of the DNA fits TRBJ2-7 better, so the J call may be wrong. Germline CDR1 ENHRY, CDR2 SYGVKD. The CDR3 contains 15 residues. Here the CDR3 DNA reads TGTGCCATCAGTGATTCTGGCGGGACCTACAATGAGCAGTACTTC. This sequence encodes CAISDSGGTYNEQYF.

This chain links TRBV7-2 with TRBJ2-5; TRBD2 might be the D (6 bases). Trimming pared 1 base from V and 5 bases from J, leaving 14 bases between. From germline, CDR1 is SGHTA and CDR2 FQGNSA. The CDR3 runs to 15 residues. The CDR3 coding sequence is TGTGCCAGCAGCTTAGGTCCCGGGAGTGCGGAGACCCAGTACTTC. It is translated as CASSLGPGSAETQYF.

This CDR3 reads CASRGVGWEETQYF. The CDR3, as DNA: TGTGCCAGCAGAGGGGTTGGCTGGGAAGAGACCCAGTACTTC. The chain is built from TRBV25-1 and TRBJ2-5; a possible D gene is TRBD1 (5 bases). This CDR3 comprises 14 residues. Trimming removed 6 bases at V and 3 bases at J, with 14 bases between. Germline V lookup: CDR1 MGHDK, CDR2 SYGVNS.

The V call is TRBV7-2, the J call TRBJ2-7, with 7 bases lining up with TRBD2. Per the germline V gene, CDR1 is SGHTA and CDR2 is FQGNSA. CDR3 length equals 15 residues. Trimming at V came to 0 bases and at J to 2 bases, leaving 4 bases not matched to a gene. CDR3 loop: CASSLAKGGTYEQYF. The CDR3 DNA reads as TGTGCCAGCAGCTTAGCGAAGGGAGGGACCTACGAGCAGTACTTC. The variable domain in full, with the rest retrieved from reference TRBV7-2 and TRBJ2-7, is GAGVSQSPSNKVTEKGKDVELRCDPISGHTALYWYRQSLGQGLEFLIYFQGNSAPDKSGLPSDRFSAERTGGSVSTLTIQRTQQEDSAVYLCASSLAKGGTYEQYFGPGTRLTVT.

The J gene is TRBJ2-6, the V gene TRBV12-3 or TRBV12-4; TRBD2 matches at 14 bases. The trim removed 2 bases at V and 1 base at J, leaving 1 base unmatched. CDR3 length: 18 residues. CDR3 in DNA: TGTGCCAGCAGTTTACGACTAGCGGGAGGGTCTGGGGCCAACGTCCTGACTTTC. Translating gives CASSLRLAGGSGANVLTF.

In its sample, this clonotype was seen once. The V and J genes are TRBV6-1 and TRBJ1-2, with D hard to call. CDR3 size: 13 residues. The germline CDR1 and CDR2 sequences are MNHNS and SASEGT. V shed 7 bases and J shed 10 bases, with 19 bases lying between them. CDR3 amino acids: CASNLDGIWDYTF. The CDR3 nucleotides are TGTGCCAGCAACCTGGACGGCATATGGGACTACACCTTC.

The V and J genes are TRBV5-1 and TRBJ2-4; TRBD2 matches 7 bases. The J call may be faulty, since TRBJ2-7 better matches the DNA end. The CDR3 extends over 17 amino acids. Germline assignment: CDR1 SGHRS and CDR2 YFSETQ. In DNA form, the CDR3 reads TGCGCCAGCAGCTTGGCGGGGACTAACAGCGGCGGCTACGAGCAGTACTTC. Amino acids: CASSLAGTNSGGYEQYF.

The chain has TRBV20-1 and TRBJ2-5, with a possible D match to TRBD1 (5 bases). Germline V gene lookup returns CDR1 DFQATT and CDR2 SNEGSKA (reference sequence). This CDR3 has 14 residues. Trimming stripped 0 bases from V and 4 bases from J, with 12 bases between. The CDR3 coding sequence is TGCAGTGCTAGAGACGGACATCAAGGAGAGACCCAGTACTTC. Translated, it gives CSARDGHQGETQYF.

The CDR3 DNA sequence: TGTGCCAGCGGGTTAGACTGGGACGAGCAGTACTTC. Translating it yields CASGLDWDEQYF. This chain joins TRBV6-6 and TRBJ2-5; D is unresolved. The DNA end favors TRBJ2-7, so the J call may be wrong. CDR3 size: 12 residues. Germline CDR1 reads MNHNY; CDR2 reads SVGAGI (reference sequence).

Only a few counts were recorded for this clonotype. The V call is TRBV3-1, the J call TRBJ2-4; no clear D gene. The ends were cut back, 3 bases at V and 0 bases at J, with 9 bases in the middle. Germline V gene lookup returns CDR1 LGHDT and CDR2 YNNKEL (reference sequence). The CDR3 has 15 amino acids. CDR3 bases: TGTGCCAGCAGCCACCAGGCGCTAGCCAAAAACATTCAGTACTTC. The encoded protein is CASSHQALAKNIQYF.

This rearrangement joins TRBV9 to TRBJ1-2, with no clear D. CDR3 length equals 14 residues. Trimming cost V 0 bases and J 4 bases, with 10 bases left between them. Germline lookup yields CDR1 SGDLS and CDR2 YYNGEE. The CDR3 bases are TGTGCCAGCAGCGTAGGCGGCGGAGCCTATGGCTACACCTTC. Translating it yields CASSVGGGAYGYTF. The full variable domain, completed using reference TRBV9 and TRBJ1-2, is DSGVTQTPKHLITATGQRVTLRCSPRSGDLSVYWYQQSLDQGLQFLIQYYNGEERAKGNILERFSAQQFPDLHSELNLSSLELGDSALYFCASSVGGGAYGYTFGSGTRLTVV.

The rearrangement links TRBV27 to TRBJ2-7; D is perhaps TRBD1 (5 bases). The CDR3 consists of 14 residues. CDR1 and CDR2 (germline): MNHEY, SMNVEV (reference sequence). Trimming took off 6 bases at V and 0 bases at J, with 12 bases between the two ends. CDR3 region: CASRRQRSSYEQYF. For the CDR3, the DNA is TGTGCCAGCAGACGACAGCGATCCTCCTACGAGCAGTACTTC.

J is TRBJ2-1 and V is TRBV2; TRBD1 is a possible D gene (6 bases). The CDR3 is made up of 13 amino acids. V shed 8 bases and J shed 7 bases, with 15 bases lying between them. Per the germline V gene, CDR1 is SNHLY and CDR2 is FYNNEI. For the CDR3, the DNA is TGTGCCAGCGAGGGACACGAGTGGAATGAGCAGTTCTTC. Translated: CASEGHEWNEQFF.

Regarding this clonotype: It may be a read error: a sequence one base away is much more abundant. This sequence joins TRBV6-6 and TRBJ2-1, with unresolved D. V was shortened by 4 bases and J by 10 bases, with 11 bases between the two germline ends. Germline V lookup: CDR1 MNHNY, CDR2 SVGAGI (reference sequence). There are 12 residues in the CDR3. In DNA, the CDR3 is TGTGCCAGCAGTTCGGGCGCCTACGAGCAGTTCTTC. Its translation: CASSSGAYEQFF.

To note about this clonotype: One junction end does not reproduce the germline sequence, and a read error may be involved. This chain links TRBV7-6 with TRBJ2-4; TRBD2 aligns across 14 bases. The DNA end lines up better with TRBJ2-7; the J call may be wrong. The germline V gene encodes CDR1 SGHVS and CDR2 FNYEAQ. The CDR3 is 15 residues long. The CDR3, as DNA: TGTGCCAACAGCTCCGGACTAGCGGGAGGCTACGAGCAGTACTTC. Its protein product is CANSSGLAGGYEQYF.

This clonotype was observed a few times. Here the CDR3 reads CSVAPPNEQYF. Here the CDR3 DNA reads TGCAGCGTTGCCCCTCCGAACGAGCAGTACTTC. The gene calls are TRBV29-1 and TRBJ2-7, with D uncertain. V lost 4 bases to trimming and J lost 5 bases, with 9 bases between them. CDR1 is SQVTM, CDR2 ANQGSEA, per germline. The CDR3 spans 11 residues.

The chain joins TRBV6-5 to TRBJ2-1; 12 positions match TRBD2. From germline, CDR1 is MNHEY and CDR2 SVGAGI. The CDR3 contains 15 residues. V lost 6 bases to trimming and J lost 8 bases; unmatched junction nucleotides: 8. The CDR3 is CASSELAGGAHEQFF. The CDR3 bases are TGTGCCAGCAGCGAACTAGCGGGAGGTGCCCATGAGCAGTTCTTC.

This clonotype was counted once. The chain has TRBV12-3 or TRBV12-4 and TRBJ2-3; D gene uncertain. Between the trimmed V and J ends, which lost 0 bases and 4 bases, there was a span of 14 bases. CDR3 length: 16 residues. This CDR3 is CASSLAESRSADTQYF. The CDR3 DNA sequence: TGTGCCAGCAGTTTAGCTGAGAGTAGGAGCGCAGATACGCAGTATTTT.

The sample holds a few counts of this clonotype. The chain has TRBV7-2 and TRBJ2-3; D is possibly TRBD2 (7 bases). Trimming stripped 2 bases from V and 9 bases from J, with 15 bases between. The germline V gene has CDR1 SGHTA and CDR2 FQGNSA. The CDR3 sequence is 14 residues long. CDR3 sequence reads: CASSLQGRGATQYF. Written as DNA, the CDR3 is TGTGCCAGCAGCTTACAGGGGAGGGGCGCAACGCAGTATTTT.

Notes on this clonotype: Sequence at one end of the junction differs from germline and may be a read error. The chain combines TRBV15 with TRBJ2-7; D assignment may be TRBD1 or TRBD2 (6 bases each). The CDR3 is 15 residues long. CDR1 LNHNV and CDR2 YYDKDF come from the germline V gene (reference sequence). The CDR3 DNA sequence: TGTGCCACCAGCAGAGATCGGAACGGGGGCTACGAGCTGTACTTC. Translating gives CATSRDRNGGYELYF.